The 31 T cell receptor beta chains in this list originate from one sample, sequenced in a study of OX40 agonist ivuxolimab in advanced cancers. Using immunoSEQ multiplex PCR, the repertoire was profiled, and TCRdb retains in-frame clones only, with some absent. The sample holds roughly 100,000 clones, approximately 80% seen once. Specimen: CD4+ or CD8+ T cells sorted from blood, collected in a trial of the OX40 agonist ivuxolimab. These receptor sequences come from an adult with an advanced solid tumor such as melanoma, head and neck, liver or kidney cancer.

The rearrangement uses TRBV4-1 and TRBJ1-4, with TRBD1 matching over 11 bases. After removal of 0 bases from V and 7 bases from J, the junction contained 7 bases not matched to a gene. Per germline, CDR1 MGHRA and CDR2 YSYEKL. The CDR3 runs 17 residues. CDR3 nucleotide sequence: TGCGCCAGCAGCCAAGAAGTAGGGACAGGGGGTACTGAAAAACTGTTTTTT. It is translated as CASSQEVGTGGTEKLFF.

The V gene is TRBV2, the J gene TRBJ1-4, with D possibly TRBD1 on 6 matching bases. The length of the CDR3 is 15 residues. The V gene lost 6 bases and the J gene lost 0 bases, with 11 bases spanning the gap. Germline V CDR1 and CDR2: SNHLY, FYNNEI. The CDR3: CASRIQGATNEKLFF. CDR3 sequence (DNA): TGTGCCAGCAGAATACAGGGAGCAACTAATGAAAAACTGTTTTTT.

Written as DNA, the CDR3 is TGTGCCAGCAGTTACTCGGGGATCCCCTACGAGCAGTACTTC. This translates into CASSYSGIPYEQYF. V gene TRBV6-5 combines with J gene TRBJ2-7; D unresolved. The CDR3 length is 14 residues. Trimming removed 0 bases from V and 2 bases from J, with 8 bases in between. Germline loops: CDR1 MNHEY, CDR2 SVGAGI.

The V and J genes are TRBV9 and TRBJ2-7; 8 bases map to TRBD2. The CDR3 covers 15 residues. The ends lost 3 bases at V and 4 bases at J; junction bases unmatched: 9. Germline V gives CDR1 SGDLS, CDR2 YYNGEE. The CDR3, as DNA: TGTGCCAGCAGCGCCTCGGGGGGGCTTTTGTACGAGCAGTACTTC. Residues: CASSASGGLLYEQYF. Filled out from reference TRBV9 and TRBJ2-7, the complete variable domain reads DSGVTQTPKHLITATGQRVTLRCSPRSGDLSVYWYQQSLDQGLQFLIQYYNGEERAKGNILERFSAQQFPDLHSELNLSSLELGDSALYFCASSASGGLLYEQYFGPGTRLTVT.

A word on this clone: Other DNA sequences of this sample code for an identical CDR3. The chain couples TRBV20-1 to TRBJ1-2; D ambiguous. V dropped 3 bases and J dropped 6 bases, with 8 bases sitting between them. Looked up from germline, CDR1 is DFQATT and CDR2 is SNEGSKA (reference sequence). The CDR3 has 11 amino acids. CDR3 sequence: CSASPGDGYTF. DNA of the CDR3: TGCAGTGCTAGTCCTGGGGATGGCTACACCTTC.

The chain combines TRBV4-1 with TRBJ2-7; D unclear. Trimming left V 0 bases short and J 4 bases short, with 7 bases between. The CDR3 has 13 residues. CDR1 and CDR2 (germline): MGHRA, YSYEKL. The DNA of the CDR3 is TGCGCCAGCAGCCAAGAAAGGCAGTACGAGCAGTACTTC. Translated: CASSQERQYEQYF.

This chain joins TRBV11-2 and TRBJ1-5; D is unresolved. Per germline, CDR1 SGHAT and CDR2 FQNNGV. This CDR3 is 14 amino acids long. Deletions cut 3 bases from V and 4 bases from J, with 10 bases between. This chain's CDR3 is CASSLDGLNQPQHF. CDR3 DNA sequence: TGTGCCAGCAGCTTGGACGGACTAAATCAGCCCCAGCATTTT.

Here the CDR3 DNA reads TGTGCCAGCAGTCCGGGGGGGACTGGGGCCAACGTCCTGACTTTC. The encoded protein is CASSPGGTGANVLTF. J is TRBJ2-6 and V is TRBV6-5, with 8 bases identical to TRBD2. Germline CDR1 MNHEY, CDR2 SVGAGI. The CDR3 spans 15 residues. J was trimmed by 2 bases and V by 5 bases; bases with no gene match: 2.

The chain has TRBV14 and TRBJ2-7; 10 bases map to TRBD1. Germline values: CDR1 SGHDN, CDR2 FVKESK. With V trimmed by 2 bases and J by 1 base, 5 bases remained unmatched. The CDR3 consists of 16 residues. The CDR3 nucleotides are TGTGCCAGCAGCCAAACAAGGGGACAGGGGTCCTACGAGCAGTACTTC. Its protein product is CASSQTRGQGSYEQYF.

This sequence joins TRBV2 and TRBJ2-7; 7 bases agree with TRBD1. After removal of 4 bases from V and 0 bases from J, the junction contained 12 bases not matched to a gene. Germline CDR1 and CDR2: SNHLY and FYNNEI. The CDR3 loop spans 17 amino acids. The CDR3 here is CASSVAYGQAISYEQYF. For the CDR3, the DNA is TGTGCCAGCAGTGTCGCCTACGGACAGGCCATCTCCTACGAGCAGTACTTC.

The chain employs TRBV2 and TRBJ1-2; D is uncertain. The CDR3 runs to 10 residues. Germline values: CDR1 SNHLY, CDR2 FYNNEI. Trimming shortened V by 8 bases and J by 7 bases, and 8 bases separated the two germline ends. CDR3 loop: CASGNSGYTF. CDR3 nucleotide sequence: TGTGCCAGCGGAAATAGTGGCTACACCTTC.

The chain uses TRBV5-1 and TRBJ2-3, with D unclear. The germline V and J ends were trimmed by 0 bases and 5 bases, with 7 bases remaining between them. The CDR3 consists of 13 residues. From germline, CDR1 is SGHRS and CDR2 YFSETQ. CDR3 region: CASSLGWEDTQYF. CDR3 coding DNA: TGCGCCAGCAGCTTGGGGTGGGAAGATACGCAGTATTTT.

The V and J genes are TRBV2 and TRBJ2-5; 13 bases line up with TRBD2. Trimming removed 5 bases from V and 5 bases from J; junction bases left unmatched: 5. CDR1 is SNHLY and CDR2 is FYNNEI in the germline V gene. The CDR3 runs 15 residues. CDR3 DNA sequence: TGTGCCAGCAGTAAATTACTAGCGGGAGGGGAGACCCAGTACTTC. It translates to CASSKLLAGGETQYF.

The chain uses TRBV18 and TRBJ1-4, with D uncertain. Germline V gene sequence: CDR1 KGHSH, CDR2 LQKENI. This CDR3 is 14 amino acids long. V was cut by 3 bases and J by 8 bases, with 13 bases left in between. The CDR3 DNA reads TGTGCCAGCTCACCGGAGGACGGCCACGAAAAACTGTTTTTT. This sequence encodes CASSPEDGHEKLFF. The full variable domain, completed using reference TRBV18 and TRBJ1-4, is NAGVMQNPRHLVRRRGQEARLRCSPMKGHSHVYWYRQLPEEGLKFMVYLQKENIIDESGMPKERFSAEFPKEGPSILRIQQVVRGDSAAYFCASSPEDGHEKLFFGSGTQLSVL.

This clone was picked up a small number of times. The rearrangement joins TRBV30 to TRBJ1-6, with a tentative D call TRBD1 (6 bases). Per germline, CDR1 GTSNPN and CDR2 SVGIG (reference sequence). The CDR3 loop spans 15 amino acids. V lost 1 base and J 9 bases, leaving 16 bases between the germline ends. CDR3 DNA: TGTGCCTGGAGTGGCCCTCAGGGGTTGGCTTCACCCCTCCACTTT. Translated, it gives CAWSGPQGLASPLHF.

This clone was picked up one time. The chain joins TRBV19 to TRBJ2-3; D is undetermined. The germline V and J ends were trimmed by 1 base and 1 base, with 9 bases remaining between them. The CDR3 covers 15 residues. Germline CDR1 and CDR2: LNHDA and SQIVND (reference sequence). For the CDR3, the DNA is TGTGCCAGTAGTATAGCCCAGACTGGCACAGATACGCAGTATTTT. It codes for CASSIAQTGTDTQYF.

This clone was detected a few times. The chain joins TRBV7-6 to TRBJ2-7; TRBD1 is a possible D gene (5 bases). The length of the CDR3 is 14 residues. Per germline, CDR1 SGHVS and CDR2 FNYEAQ. V was trimmed by 5 bases and J by 0 bases, leaving 11 bases between them. This chain's CDR3 is CASSARQSSYEQYF. The CDR3 DNA is TGTGCCAGCAGCGCCCGACAGAGCTCCTACGAGCAGTACTTC. Using reference TRBV7-6 and TRBJ2-7 for the parts outside the CDR3, the full variable domain is GAGVSQSPRYKVTKRGQDVALRCDPISGHVSLYWYRQALGQGPEFLTYFNYEAQQDKSGLPNDRFSAERPEGSISTLTIQRTEQRDSAMYRCASSARQSSYEQYFGPGTRLTVT.

On this clone itself: The germline gene is not matched at one end of the junction; a read error may be the cause. The V call is TRBV2, the J call TRBJ2-3, with 7 nucleotides matching TRBD2. CDR1 and CDR2 from the germline V gene are SNHLY and FYNNEI. This CDR3 is built from 15 residues. CDR3 loop: CASRGAGNPTHTQYF. In nucleotides, the CDR3 is TGTGCCAGCCGGGGAGCGGGGAACCCCACACATACGCAGTATTTT.

On this clone: Other DNA variants within this sample encode the same CDR3. The chain joins TRBV7-8 to TRBJ2-7; D gene ambiguous. V lost 1 base and J lost 5, with 3 bases in between. Germline lookup yields CDR1 SGHVS and CDR2 FQNEAQ. The CDR3 has 11 residues. The CDR3 region is CASSLEDEQYF. The CDR3 DNA reads TGTGCCAGCAGCTTAGAAGACGAGCAGTACTTC.

This sequence joins TRBV7-9 and TRBJ2-1, with D perhaps matching TRBD1 or TRBD2 (5 bases each). Germline V gene data show CDR1 as SEHNR and CDR2 as FQNEAQ (reference sequence). The CDR3 has 12 amino acids. The ends were cut back, 4 bases at V and 4 bases at J, with 5 bases in the middle. This chain's CDR3 is CASSWGYNEQFF. The CDR3 DNA follows: TGTGCCAGCAGCTGGGGGTACAATGAGCAGTTCTTC.

The chain joins TRBV29-1 to TRBJ2-2, with 11 bases that match TRBD2. This CDR3 contains 14 residues. Germline trimming cut 8 bases from V and 7 bases from J; bases unmatched to any gene: 9. The germline gives CDR1 SQVTM, CDR2 ANQGSEA. CDR3 bases: TGCAGCTGTAGCGGGAGGGCCGATGGCGGGGAGCTGTTTTTT. This translates into CSCSGRADGGELFF.

V gene TRBV4-1 combines with J gene TRBJ1-4; D remains ambiguous. V dropped 2 bases and J dropped 4 bases, with 20 bases sitting between them. CDR3 length equals 18 residues. The germline V gene has CDR1 MGHRA and CDR2 YSYEKL. The DNA for the CDR3 is TGCGCCAGCAGCCAACTTAACTTAGGGTTAATTAGTAATGAAAAACTGTTTTTT. It translates to CASSQLNLGLISNEKLFF.

The CDR3 region has the DNA TGTGCCAGTAGCACCCAGGGGGCTACGGCCGAGCAGTACTTC. It encodes CASSTQGATAEQYF. The chain uses TRBV19 and TRBJ2-7, with TRBD1 matching over 8 bases. The V gene's germline CDR1 is LNHDA and CDR2 SQIVND (reference sequence). The CDR3 spans 14 residues. After removal of 6 bases from V and 6 bases from J, the junction contained 10 bases not matched to a gene. Full variable domain (rest looked up from reference TRBV19 and TRBJ2-7): DGGITQSPKYLFRKEGQNVTLSCEQNLNHDAMYWYRQDPGQGLRLIYYSQIVNDFQKGDIAEGYSVSREKKESFPLTVTSAQKNPTAFYLCASSTQGATAEQYFGPGTRLTVT.

The chain recombines TRBV18 with TRBJ2-1; 9 bases line up with TRBD1. The CDR3 has 17 residues. After removal of 2 bases from V and 9 bases from J, the junction contained 14 bases not matched to a gene. Germline V gene lookup returns CDR1 KGHSH and CDR2 LQKENI. DNA of the CDR3: TGTGCCAGCTCACCAGGACCCGGGACAGGGCAGCAAGGTGAGCAGTTCTTC. This sequence encodes CASSPGPGTGQQGEQFF.

This rearrangement joins TRBV6-5 to TRBJ1-2; perhaps TRBD1 as D (5 bases). V was shortened by 0 bases and J by 6 bases, with 14 bases between the two germline ends. CDR1 and CDR2 from the germline V gene are MNHEY and SVGAGI. The CDR3 sequence is 15 residues long. CDR3 region: CASSYSGFPGNGYTF. CDR3 in DNA: TGTGCCAGCAGTTACTCGGGCTTCCCAGGGAATGGCTACACCTTC.

The chain recombines TRBV4-1 with TRBJ2-5; TRBD1 agrees at 7 bases. V dropped 4 bases and J dropped 1; count of bases not matched to a gene: 3. The CDR3 is made up of 14 amino acids. Germline V CDR1 and CDR2: MGHRA, YSYEKL. CDR3: CASSLGQTQETQYF. The CDR3 bases are TGCGCCAGCAGCCTGGGACAGACCCAAGAGACCCAGTACTTC.

The CDR3 loop reads CATSRTRGDWEQYF. In nucleotides, the CDR3 is TGTGCCACCAGCAGGACTAGGGGGGATTGGGAGCAGTACTTC. The chain uses TRBV15 and TRBJ2-7; D possibly uses TRBD1 or TRBD2 (6 bases each). Germline lookup yields CDR1 LNHNV and CDR2 YYDKDF (reference sequence). The CDR3 is 14 amino acids. V was trimmed by 3 bases and J by 7 bases, leaving 16 bases between them. The complete variable domain, with remaining parts taken from reference TRBV15 and TRBJ2-7, reads DAMVIQNPRYQVTQFGKPVTLSCSQTLNHNVMYWYQQKSSQAPKLLFHYYDKDFNNEADTPDNFQSRRPNTSFCFLDIRSPGLGDTAMYLCATSRTRGDWEQYFGPGTRLTVT.

The rearrangement links TRBV10-3 to TRBJ2-1; 15 nucleotides line up with TRBD2. V was clipped by 6 bases and J by 6 bases; unmatched bases: 6. CDR1 ENHRY and CDR2 SYGVKD come from the germline V gene. The CDR3 has 16 amino acids. The CDR3: CAIRGTSGRRGNEQFF. In DNA, the CDR3 is TGTGCCATCAGAGGGACTAGCGGGAGGAGGGGCAATGAGCAGTTCTTC.

The chain combines TRBV6-5 with TRBJ1-3; possibly TRBD1 for D (5 bases). CDR3 length equals 14 residues. CDR1 is MNHEY and CDR2 is SVGAGI in the germline V gene. Trimming removed 7 bases from V and 3 bases from J, with 13 bases in between. The CDR3 is CASTTRGSGNTIYF. In DNA, the CDR3 is TGTGCCAGCACCACTCGGGGCAGTGGAAACACCATATATTTT.

V is TRBV19 and J is TRBJ1-1; weak D call: TRBD1 (6 bases). Germline V gives CDR1 LNHDA, CDR2 SQIVND (reference sequence). The CDR3 has 15 residues. V lost 6 bases, J lost 4 bases, and 18 bases lay in between. The CDR3: CASRETTGGFTEAFF. CDR3 coding DNA: TGTGCCAGTAGAGAGACGACAGGCGGTTTCACTGAAGCTTTCTTT.

V usage is TRBV11-3 and J usage is TRBJ2-3; D gene ambiguous. Trimming removed 0 bases at V and 5 bases at J, with 6 bases between. This CDR3 has 13 amino acids. CDR1 is SGHNT, CDR2 YENEEA, per germline. The CDR3 spells CASSLEWEDTQYF. CDR3 DNA: TGTGCCAGCAGCTTAGAGTGGGAAGATACGCAGTATTTT.